This T cell receptor (beta chain) was recorded in a study of PD-1 blockade in classical Hodgkin lymphoma. At the level of the study: Patients had nivolumab dosed at 3 mg/kg, delivered intravenously every 2 weeks.

Comment on this clone: Antigen specificity is unknown.

The repertoire was sequenced with immunoSEQ multiplex PCR; TCRdb's copy has only in-frame clones and lacks some. The table lists around 28,000 clones, around 70% of them singletons. Every single patient, without exception, relapsed after autologous stem cell transplantation, and brentuximab vedotin exposure varied. This CDR3 has 15 amino acids. The germline gives CDR1 SGHNT, CDR2 YYREEE (reference sequence). V was clipped by 4 bases and J by 3 bases, with 15 bases between them. Overall study findings and caveats: Undefined causes, possibly disease activity or prior therapy, underlie the repertoire differences. Complete responders started with a diversity level that resembled newly diagnosed patients at baseline.

V is TRBV5-4 and J is TRBJ2-3, with D possibly TRBD2 on 6 matching bases. This sample comprised peripheral blood mononuclear cells (PBMCs), obtained before the second cycle of nivolumab. The clonotype was recovered from a human donor with classical Hodgkin lymphoma. CDR3 residues: CASSRDSLGTDTQYF. In nucleotides, the CDR3 is TGTGCCAGCAGCCGGGACTCATTGGGAACAGATACGCAGTATTTT.